The 24 T cell receptor delta chains in this list originate from one sample, sequenced in a study of gamma-delta T cells after stem cell transplantation. TCRdb redid clone calling on the RT-PCR reads using CATT. The profile shows under 800 delta-chain clones, roughly 2% of them singletons. The specimen sequenced was gamma-delta T cells. The receptors stem from a human donor. It is not recorded whose cells these are; they may come from a transplant donor.

This clone came up a few times. This probably arose from a read error, given a far larger clone one base away. This specimen includes other DNA sequences encoding the same CDR3. The chain joins TRDV1 to TRDJ1; 8 positions match TRDD3. Germline values: CDR1 TSWWSYY, CDR2 QGS. The trim removed 9 bases at V and 2 bases at J, leaving 32 bases unmatched. The CDR3 extends over 22 amino acids. The CDR3 is CALGTKSPGLPQYWGATDKLIF. In DNA, the CDR3 is TGTGCTCTGGGGACCAAGTCTCCAGGGTTACCCCAGTACTGGGGGGCTACCGATAAACTCATCTTT.

This clone was picked up a small number of times. A far larger clone is only one base removed, so a read error is likely. Other DNA sequences in this specimen translate into the identical CDR3. J is TRDJ1 and V is TRDV1; TRDD3 matches 11 bases. Germline lookup yields CDR1 TSWWSYY and CDR2 QGS. The CDR3 covers 21 residues. The trim removed 6 bases at V and 0 bases at J, leaving 21 bases unmatched. CDR3 sequence reads: CALGEGLPRRLGDRYTDKLIF. CDR3 bases: TGTGCTCTTGGAGAAGGACTACCCAGACGACTGGGGGATAGGTACACCGATAAACTCATCTTT.

Concerning this clone itself: A far bigger clonotype differs at one base, so this is likely a read error. Other DNA sequences in this specimen translate into the identical CDR3. The chain joins TRDV2 to TRDJ1; the match to TRDD3 covers 8 bases. Germline CDR1 reads GEAIGNYY; CDR2 reads EKD. This CDR3 spans 27 amino acids. Trimming cost V 0 bases and J 0 bases; bases outside gene matches: 38. Written as DNA, the CDR3 is TGTGCCTGTGACACCTTGCGTCCACGTTCCCATGTCGCCCGTACAGGGGGATATAACCCGTACACCGATAAACTCATCTTT. It translates to CACDTLRPRSHVARTGGYNPYTDKLIF.

Worth noting for this clone: This probably arose from a read error, given a far larger clone one base away. The CDR3 loop reads CALGTKSPGLPQYWGATDKPIF. The CDR3 nucleotides read TGTGCTCTTGGGACCAAGTCTCCAGGGTTACCCCAGTACTGGGGGGCTACCGATAAACCCATCTTT. The rearrangement joins TRDV1 to TRDJ1, with 8 bases that match TRDD3. This CDR3 comprises 22 residues. Looked up from germline, CDR1 is TSWWSYY and CDR2 is QGS.

This clone was seen only a few times. A far larger clone is one base from this, pointing to a likely read error. The chain recombines TRDV1 with TRDJ1; D unclear. Deletions cut 4 bases from V and 1 base from J, with 25 bases between. Germline CDR1 TSWWSYY, CDR2 QGS. The CDR3 is made up of 19 amino acids. The CDR3 sequence: CALGGLDGAVTPLTDKLIF. The CDR3 DNA reads as TGTGCTCTTGGGGGACTAGATGGCGCCGTTACCCCCCTCACCGATAAACTCATCTTT.

Concerning this clone itself: A read error likely explains why the TCRdb protein, taken from a much larger clone, differs from this DNA's translation at residue 5; the protein shown is translated from the DNA. In nucleotides, the CDR3 is TGTGCTCTTGGGGGGGTCGGCCCACCAACACAACTCTTCTTT. Translation: CALGGVGPPTQLFF. The V call is TRDV1, the J call TRDJ2; D remains unclear. In germline, CDR1 is TSWWSYY, CDR2 QGS. V was clipped by 4 bases and J by 9 bases, with 15 bases between them. This CDR3 has 14 residues.

For this clone: One base separates it from a far larger clone, so it is likely a read error. This CDR3 is also generated by other DNA sequences in the sample. V gene TRDV1 combines with J gene TRDJ1; 9 nucleotides agree with TRDD3. The CDR3 runs 20 residues. CDR1 is TSWWSYY, CDR2 QGS, per germline. The CDR3 reads CALGELRGILGIKGPDKLIF. DNA of the CDR3: TGTGCCCTTGGGGAACTCCGGGGGATACTTGGGATTAAGGGACCCGATAAACTCATCTTT.

About this clone itself: For this DNA, TCRdb reports the protein of a much larger clone, which diverges at residue 5, most likely from a read error; the protein presented here is translated directly from the DNA. The chain has TRDV2 and TRDJ1, with TRDD3 matching 11 bases. V lost 3 bases, J lost 0 bases, and 8 bases stayed unmatched. Germline loops: CDR1 GEAIGNYY, CDR2 EKD. The CDR3 has 17 amino acids. CDR3 in amino acids: CACDAPGGYPNTDKLIF. CDR3 DNA: TGTGCCTGTGACGCCCCTGGGGGATACCCTAACACCGATAAACTCATCTTT.

This clone was seen more than once but under ten times. A far larger clone is a single base away, which makes a read error likely. The rearrangement uses TRDV2 and TRDJ1, with TRDD3 matching 8 bases. Germline loops: CDR1 GEAIGNYY, CDR2 EKD. The V segment lost 0 bases and the J segment 0 bases; nucleotides outside the gene matches: 20. CDR3 size: 21 residues. DNA for the CDR3: TGTGCCTGTGACACCGTAATTGGGGGATGCGCGAAAAGCCCGTACACCGATAAACTCATCTTT. Its translation: CACDTVIGGCAKSPYTDKLIF.

This clone was counted only a few times. A read error likely explains why the TCRdb protein, taken from a much larger clone, differs from this DNA's translation at residue 13; the protein shown is translated from the DNA. This chain connects TRDV2 to TRDJ1, with 11 bases fitting TRDD3. Germline V gene lookup returns CDR1 GEAIGNYY and CDR2 EKD. The CDR3 consists of 17 residues. Here the CDR3 DNA reads TGTGCCTGTGACACCCCTGGGGGATACCCTAACACCGAAAAACTCATCTTT. This encodes CACDTPGGYPNTEKLIF.

This clone occurred a few times. TCRdb has a much larger clone's protein, which differs at residue 7 from the translation of this DNA, likely because of a read error; what is shown is the protein translated from the DNA. The rearrangement links TRDV1 to TRDJ1; the D gene is possibly TRDD2 (5 bases). The germline CDR1 and CDR2 sequences are TSWWSYY and QGS. The V and J ends lost 1 base and 2 bases respectively, with 17 bases between them. There are 17 residues in the CDR3. The CDR3 sequence is CALGEREPAYVTDKLIF. The CDR3 coding sequence is TGTGCTCTTGGGGAACGTGAACCTGCCTACGTGACCGATAAACTCATCTTT.

As regards this clone: Only one base separates this from a far larger clonotype, so it likely reflects a read error. This chain uses TRDV2 with TRDJ3; 12 bases agree with TRDD3. Germline CDR1 and CDR2: GEAIGNYY and EKD. This CDR3 contains 18 residues. Written as DNA, the CDR3 is TGTGCCTGTGACAATACTGGGGGATACTCCTGGGACGCCCGACAGATGTTTTTC. Its translation is CACDNTGGYSWDARQMFF.

This clone appeared a few times. A far larger clone is one base from this, pointing to a likely read error. This specimen includes other DNA sequences encoding the same CDR3. This chain uses TRDV1 with TRDJ2, with unresolved D. Trimming took 3 bases from V and 11 from J, leaving 16 bases between them. Germline V gives CDR1 TSWWSYY, CDR2 QGS. CDR3 length: 14 residues. CDR3 sequence: CALGEVGPPTQLFF. The CDR3 nucleotides read TGTGCTCTTGGGGAGGTCGGCCCACCAACGCAACTCTTCTTT.

A word on this clone: A far larger clone is one nucleotide away, so this likely arose from a read error. This specimen includes other DNA sequences encoding the same CDR3. The CDR3 sequence: CALGEPAFLQGGDTDKLIF. In DNA form, the CDR3 reads TGTGCTCTTGGGGAGCCTGCCTTCCTACAAGGGGGGGACACCGATAAACTCATCTTT. The chain is built from TRDV1 and TRDJ1, with 9 bases fitting TRDD2. Germline lookup yields CDR1 TSWWSYY and CDR2 QGS. The CDR3 is made up of 19 amino acids. Losses at the gene ends were 3 bases for V and 0 bases for J; bases not matched to a gene: 14.

This clone was seen a few times. A read error is the likely source, as a far larger clone sits one nucleotide away. This chain uses TRDV1 with TRDJ1; 8 bases agree with TRDD3. J was trimmed by 1 base and V by 0 bases; bases with no gene match: 22. Germline V CDR1 and CDR2: TSWWSYY, QGS. The CDR3 extends over 22 amino acids. The CDR3 DNA sequence: TGTGCTCTTGGGGAACTTAAGCTTTCCTTCTCGTGCTGGGGGACTACCACCGATAAACTCATCTTT. Protein sequence: CALGELKLSFSCWGTTTDKLIF.

As to this clone: With only one base between it and a far larger clone, this is likely a read error. Distinct nucleotide sequences in the sample also encode this CDR3. This chain uses TRAV29/DV5 with TRDJ1, with TRDD3 identical over 7 bases. The junction had 16 bases not matched to a gene; V was cut back by 2 bases and J by 0 bases. Germline V gene sequence: CDR1 NSMFDY, CDR2 ISSIKDK. The length of the CDR3 is 18 residues. Written as DNA, the CDR3 is TGTGCAGCAAGGCCATTCTTACTTGACCTGGGGGACACCGATAAACTCATCTTT. This translates into CAARPFLLDLGDTDKLIF.

The sample holds a few counts of this clone. With a far larger clone one base away, a read error is the likely cause. Distinct nucleotide sequences in the sample also encode this CDR3. The chain couples TRDV1 to TRDJ1, with 10 bases aligning to TRDD3. The length of the CDR3 is 20 residues. Germline V gives CDR1 TSWWSYY, CDR2 QGS. The CDR3 DNA reads TGTGCCCTTGGGGAATCGTGTTCCTACTTACTGGGGGATCCCTGCGATAAACTCATCTTT. Translation gives CALGESCSYLLGDPCDKLIF.

This clone was seen a few times. The V call is TRDV1, the J call TRDJ1; TRDD3 aligns across 7 bases. There are 16 residues in the CDR3. CDR1 is TSWWSYY and CDR2 is QGS in the germline V gene. V was pared by 4 bases and J by 3 bases, with 11 bases of the junction left unmatched. The chain's CDR3 is CALGGLTGDYPDKLIF. In DNA, the CDR3 is TGTGCTCTTGGGGGGCTCACTGGGGATTACCCCGATAAACTCATCTTT.

Comments on this clone: With a far larger clone one base away, a read error is the likely cause. The same CDR3 also results from other DNA sequences found in this sample. The rearrangement links TRDV1 to TRDJ1, with 13 bases matching TRDD3. This CDR3 contains 21 residues. Germline CDR1 is TSWWSYY and CDR2 is QGS. J lost 1 base, V lost 1 base, and 15 bases had no gene match. The CDR3 DNA follows: TGTGCTCTTGGGGAACCAAGGGAACCTCTCACTGGGGGATACGCCACCGATAAACTCATCTTT. Protein sequence: CALGEPREPLTGGYATDKLIF.

As for this clone: TCRdb's listed protein matches a much larger clone and diverges from this DNA's translation at residue 7, likely through a read error; the protein shown comes from the DNA. The chain has TRDV1 and TRDJ2; D is uncertain. CDR1 and CDR2 from the germline V gene are TSWWSYY and QGS. The CDR3 is 14 residues long. V shed 3 bases and J shed 9 bases, with 14 bases lying between them. In nucleotides, the CDR3 is TGTGCTCTTGGGGAGGTCAGCCCACCAACACAACTCTTCTTT. Amino acid sequence: CALGEVSPPTQLFF.

The sample holds a few counts of this clone. Given a far larger clone just one base away, this is likely a sequencing read error. Other DNA sequences from this sample encode an identical CDR3 as well. The chain combines TRDV1 with TRDJ1; the D gene is possibly TRDD3 (7 bases). The germline V gene has CDR1 TSWWSYY and CDR2 QGS. The CDR3 extends over 21 amino acids. Trimming pared 6 bases from V and 3 bases from J, leaving 35 bases between. The CDR3 DNA is TGTGCTCTTGGTGAATTAGTACCTAAACGAGGGGATAGGTCCTTCCCCGATAAACTCATCTTT. Translated, it gives CALGELVPKRGDRSFPDKLIF.

The chain recombines TRDV2 with TRDJ3, with 10 bases lining up with TRDD3. V shed 4 bases and J 0 bases; nucleotides not matched to a gene: 2. The CDR3 is 17 amino acids. The V gene's germline CDR1 is GEAIGNYY and CDR2 EKD. Here the CDR3 DNA reads TGTGCCTGTGATGGGGGGATACGCTCCTGGGACACCCGACAGATGTTTTTC. Residues: CACDGGIRSWDTRQMFF.

Notes on this clone: A far more abundant clone sits one base away, making this likely a read error. The chain joins TRDV1 to TRDJ1; TRDD2 is a possible D gene (9 bases). CDR3 size: 22 residues. V lost 4 bases and J lost 0, with 33 bases in between. Germline loops: CDR1 TSWWSYY, CDR2 QGS. For the CDR3, the DNA is TGTGCTCTTGGGGGACTCCGGCCTTCCTACGGCTCTGGGGGACCCCACACCGATAAACTCATCTTT. Protein sequence: CALGGLRPSYGSGGPHTDKLIF.

This clone was detected a few times. One end of the junction fails to match germline, which may point to a read error. This chain uses TRDV3 with TRDJ1; 10 nucleotides agree with TRDD3. CDR3 length: 16 residues. Germline V gene lookup returns CDR1 TVYSNPD and CDR2 GDNSRS (reference sequence). CDR3 in amino acids: CAFGGTGGSYTDNLIF. CDR3 bases: TGTGCCTTTGGGGGGACTGGGGGATCCTACACCGATAATCTCATCTTT.